Presented here are 22 T cell receptor beta chains from one specimen sequenced in a study of blood T cell repertoires in COVID-19 (dated by TCRdb to the early 2020s). The library was obtained by the immunoSEQ multiplex PCR assay. Here the immuneACCESS table is served through TCRdb, limited to in-frame sequences with V and J called. Missing clones are a known gap in these copies; in checked studies unresolved V genes cover under half, and the rest lacks a known reason. This sample lists 140,000 to 150,000 clones; 76% were detected once. The ten largest clones represent less than 4.5% of the sample. What was sequenced was peripheral blood. The receptors come from a man aged 55-75 years with acute or convalescent COVID-19.

This chain joins TRBV5-1 and TRBJ2-7; D perhaps matches TRBD1 (6 bases). This CDR3 has 13 amino acids. CDR1 and CDR2 from the germline V gene are SGHRS and YFSETQ. V gave up 6 bases and J gave up 2 bases, with 12 bases separating them. The CDR3 sequence: CASNLDRTYEQYF. As DNA, the CDR3 is TGCGCCAGCAACCTAGACAGGACCTACGAGCAGTACTTC. Combining the CDR3 with reference TRBV5-1 and TRBJ2-7 gives the whole variable domain KAGVTQTPRYLIKTRGQQVTLSCSPISGHRSVSWYQQTPGQGLQFLFEYFSETQRNKGNFPGRFSGRQFSNSRSEMNVSTLELGDSALYLCASNLDRTYEQYFGPGTRLTVT.

The chain combines TRBV5-1 with TRBJ2-3, with 10 bases that match TRBD2. The CDR3 contains 15 residues. Trimming removed 5 bases from V and 0 bases from J; junction bases left unmatched: 3. Germline-derived CDR1 and CDR2 are SGHRS and YFSETQ. The CDR3 DNA is TGCGCCAGCAGGGGGACTAGCGCTAGCACAGATACGCAGTATTTT. This encodes CASRGTSASTDTQYF.

The gene calls are TRBV11-2 and TRBJ2-3, with D hard to call. The V end was cut by 1 base, the J end by 11 bases, with 10 bases between. In germline, CDR1 is SGHAT, CDR2 FQNNGV. CDR3 length: 12 amino acids. The CDR3 DNA reads as TGTGCCAGCAGCTTAGCTACCATGCGGCAGTATTTT. Translating it yields CASSLATMRQYF.

This clone showed up just once. J is TRBJ1-1 and V is TRBV6-6; D might be TRBD1 (5 bases). Trimming removed 10 bases from V and 9 bases from J, with 15 bases in between. The CDR3 has 11 amino acids. CDR1 and CDR2 (germline): MNHNY, SVGAGI (reference sequence). For the CDR3, the DNA is TGTGCCACCGCAGGGCCTCTCCAAGCTTTCTTT. Amino acid sequence: CATAGPLQAFF.

This chain links TRBV4-1 with TRBJ2-1; no firm D call. This CDR3 region has 12 residues. Trimming cost V 4 bases and J 3 bases, with 4 bases left between them. Germline CDR1 is MGHRA and CDR2 is YSYEKL. The CDR3 coding sequence is TGCGCCAGCAGCCGCGACTACAATGAGCAGTTCTTC. Its protein is CASSRDYNEQFF.

V and J are TRBV5-1 and TRBJ2-7; D might be TRBD2 (7 bases). Germline V gene data show CDR1 as SGHRS and CDR2 as YFSETQ. Trimming shortened V by 2 bases and J by 2 bases, and 11 bases separated the two germline ends. The CDR3 is made up of 14 amino acids. CDR3 in DNA: TGCGCCAGCAGCTTAACAGGGACTACCTACGAGCAGTACTTC. Encoded protein: CASSLTGTTYEQYF.

The chain combines TRBV27 with TRBJ2-3, with 12 nucleotides matching TRBD1. The junction had 9 bases not matched to a gene; V was cut back by 6 bases and J by 5 bases. Germline CDR1 MNHEY, CDR2 SMNVEV (reference sequence). The CDR3 consists of 16 residues. CDR3 bases: TGTGCCAGCAGCCGACCGGGACAGGGGGCGGGAGATACGCAGTATTTT. It encodes CASSRPGQGAGDTQYF.

The chain has TRBV11-2 and TRBJ1-1, with 11 bases that match TRBD1. J was trimmed by 2 bases and V by 2 bases; bases with no gene match: 10. The germline gives CDR1 SGHAT, CDR2 FQNNGV. This CDR3 contains 18 residues. CDR3 nucleotides: TGTGCCAGCAGCTTAAGCCCGGGACAGGGGGGCCCTAACACTGAAGCTTTCTTT. It codes for CASSLSPGQGGPNTEAFF.

The rearrangement uses TRBV5-1 and TRBJ2-7, with 7 positions matching TRBD1. CDR1 is SGHRS and CDR2 is YFSETQ in the germline V gene. V lost 5 bases, J lost 0 bases, and 5 bases stayed unmatched. The CDR3 sequence is 14 residues long. The CDR3 is CASREQGSSYEQYF. Written as DNA, the CDR3 is TGCGCCAGCAGGGAACAGGGGAGCTCCTACGAGCAGTACTTC.

This clone has just a few counts. The CDR3 bases are TGTGCCAGCAGGACAGGGGGCGCCTTGGGCGAGCAGTACTTC. Residues: CASRTGGALGEQYF. The V and J genes are TRBV28 and TRBJ2-7; 10 bases agree with TRBD1. V gave up 6 bases and J gave up 6 bases; unmatched junction bases: 8. Germline loops: CDR1 MDHEN, CDR2 SYDVKM. The CDR3 length is 14 residues.

The chain couples TRBV9 to TRBJ1-3; TRBD1 matches at 9 bases. The ends lost 7 bases at V and 0 bases at J; junction bases unmatched: 2. Germline lookup yields CDR1 SGDLS and CDR2 YYNGEE. CDR3 length equals 14 residues. The CDR3 protein is CASGQGSSGNTIYF. The CDR3 bases are TGTGCCAGCGGACAGGGGAGCTCTGGAAACACCATATATTTT.

The chain couples TRBV10-3 to TRBJ2-3; the D gene is possibly TRBD1 (5 bases). V lost 9 bases and J 4 bases, leaving 14 bases between the germline ends. CDR3 length equals 13 residues. Germline assignment: CDR1 ENHRY and CDR2 SYGVKD. In DNA, the CDR3 is TGTGCCATACGGACCCAAGGGGCAGATACGCAGTATTTT. It encodes CAIRTQGADTQYF.

This sequence joins TRBV18 and TRBJ1-6; D gene unclear. The CDR3 spans 15 residues. Germline values: CDR1 KGHSH, CDR2 LQKENI. Trimming left V 3 bases short and J 6 bases short, with 12 bases between. CDR3 in amino acids: CASSPLPGGNSPLHF. DNA of the CDR3: TGTGCCAGCTCACCCCTCCCAGGAGGTAATTCACCCCTCCACTTT.

This clone was observed a few times. The chain is built from TRBV6-5 and TRBJ1-3; D perhaps matches TRBD1 (6 bases). The length of the CDR3 is 15 residues. Trimming took 6 bases from V and 0 from J, leaving 12 bases between them. Germline CDR1 and CDR2: MNHEY and SVGAGI. The CDR3 here is CASSIGQTSGNTIYF. The DNA for the CDR3 is TGTGCCAGCAGCATCGGACAGACCTCTGGAAACACCATATATTTT.

In its sample, this clone was seen a few times. This rearrangement joins TRBV5-8 to TRBJ1-1; 7 bases align to TRBD1. This CDR3 has 14 residues. V lost 1 base, J lost 0 bases, and 0 bases stayed unmatched. Germline lookup yields CDR1 SGHTS and CDR2 YDEGEE. DNA for the CDR3: TGTGCCAGCAGCTTGACAGGGGTGAACACTGAAGCTTTCTTT. It translates to CASSLTGVNTEAFF.

The chain recombines TRBV30 with TRBJ2-7; 7 bases align to TRBD1. Germline V gene sequence: CDR1 GTSNPN, CDR2 SVGIG (reference sequence). The CDR3 spans 14 residues. V dropped 4 bases and J dropped 1; count of bases not matched to a gene: 7. The CDR3 DNA follows: TGTGCCTGGAACGAGGCAGGGGGTTCCTACGAGCAGTACTTC. Translating it yields CAWNEAGGSYEQYF. The full variable domain, completed using reference TRBV30 and TRBJ2-7, is SQTIHQWPATLVQPVGSPLSLECTVEGTSNPNLYWYRQAAGRGLQLLFYSVGIGQISSEVPQNLSASRPQDRQFILSSKKLLLSDSGFYLCAWNEAGGSYEQYFGPGTRLTVT.

The rearrangement joins TRBV30 to TRBJ2-3; TRBD2 matches 11 bases. V trimming: 3 bases; J trimming: 7 bases; junction bases outside the gene matches: 6. This CDR3 region has 14 residues. From germline, CDR1 is GTSNPN and CDR2 SVGIG (reference sequence). CDR3 sequence (DNA): TGTGCCTGGAGAGTAGCGGGAGGGTTGAATACGCAGTATTTT. Its translation is CAWRVAGGLNTQYF.

This clone was detected a few times. This chain joins TRBV5-6 and TRBJ1-6; possible D gene TRBD1, 5 bases. V shed 0 bases and J shed 4 bases, with 8 bases lying between them. CDR1 and CDR2 (germline): SGHDT, YYEEEE. This CDR3 has 15 amino acids. The DNA of the CDR3 is TGTGCCAGCAGCTTGGATCAGGGATATAATTCACCCCTCCACTTT. Encoded protein: CASSLDQGYNSPLHF.

This chain connects TRBV19 to TRBJ2-5; the match to TRBD2 covers 7 bases. V gave up 3 bases and J gave up 1 base; unmatched junction bases: 5. The CDR3 has 15 amino acids. The germline gives CDR1 LNHDA, CDR2 SQIVND (reference sequence). CDR3 protein: CASSMWGTTQETQYF. CDR3 nucleotide sequence: TGTGCCAGTAGTATGTGGGGGACTACCCAAGAGACCCAGTACTTC.

The chain is built from TRBV10-1 and TRBJ2-1; 9 nucleotides agree with TRBD2. The CDR3 runs to 12 residues. Germline CDR1 is WNHNN and CDR2 is SYGVQD (reference sequence). V dropped 5 bases and J dropped 8; count of bases not matched to a gene: 1. The CDR3 region has the DNA TGCGCCAGCAGTACTAGCGGGTATGAGCAGTTCTTC. It encodes CASSTSGYEQFF.

J is TRBJ2-3 and V is TRBV21-1; TRBD2 is the table's D call and was not checked against the DNA. TRBV21-1 is described as a pseudogene. The CDR3 covers 16 residues. The CDR3: CASSRKRERGSDTQYF. The CDR3, as DNA: TGTGCCAGCAGCAGGAAGCGGGAGCGGGGTTCAGATACGCAGTATTTT.

The chain combines TRBV19 with TRBJ1-6; possibly TRBD1 for D (6 bases). Germline V gene lookup returns CDR1 LNHDA and CDR2 SQIVND (reference sequence). The V and J ends lost 7 bases and 6 bases respectively, with 10 bases between them. This CDR3 region has 13 residues. For the CDR3, the DNA is TGTGCCAGTAACCTACAGGGTAATTCACCCCTCCACTTT. Protein: CASNLQGNSPLHF.